Listed below are T cell receptor beta chains from one sample, sequenced in a study of OX40 agonist ivuxolimab in advanced cancers. Some clones are missing from TCRdb's copy, which holds only in-frame ones; the method was immunoSEQ multiplex PCR. The data hold tens of thousands of clones, with roughly 80% observed a single time. The specimen comprised CD4+ or CD8+ T cells sorted from blood, sampled in a trial of the OX40 agonist ivuxolimab. Receptors were obtained from an adult with an advanced solid tumor such as melanoma, head and neck, liver or kidney cancer. CDR3s include the opening cysteine and the closing phenylalanine or tryptophan. The D gene is left open where the match is weak. The size of a clone is reported for some rows only, either as once, few or many, or as a class for expanded clones.

>TRBV5-1|TRBD2|-|TRBJ2-3
CASSSLAGRGDTQYF
TGCGCCAGCAGCTCATTAGCGGGACGTGGTGATACGCAGTATTTT
>TRBV5-1|-|-|TRBJ2-3
CASSPVTSLDTQYF
TGCGCCAGCAGCCCGGTGACTTCATTGGATACGCAGTATTTT
>TRBV4-3|-|-|TRBJ2-3
CASSQVDSTDTQYF
TGCGCCAGCAGCCAAGTTGACAGCACAGATACGCAGTATTTT
>TRBV9|TRBD1|-|TRBJ2-5
CASSAGAGTGVQETQYF
TGTGCCAGCAGCGCGGGGGCTGGGACAGGAGTCCAAGAGACCCAGTACTTC
>TRBV5-1|TRBD2|-|TRBJ2-7
CASSLNLAGDREQYF
TGCGCCAGCAGCTTGAATCTAGCGGGAGATCGGGAGCAGTACTTC
>TRBV18|-|-|TRBJ1-5
CASSPSGASRQPQHF
TGTGCCAGCTCACCATCCGGAGCCTCAAGGCAGCCCCAGCATTTT
>TRBV7-8|-|-|TRBJ1-2
CASSLVGGEDGYTF
TGTGCCAGCAGCTTAGTTGGGGGAGAGGATGGCTACACCTTC
>TRBV7-2|-|once|TRBJ1-3
CASSLVGNTIYF
TGTGCCAGCAGCTTAGTAGGAAACACCATATATTTT
>TRBV19|TRBD1|-|TRBJ1-2
CASSPRTGWYGYTF
TGTGCCAGTAGTCCTCGGACAGGGTGGTATGGCTACACCTTC
>TRBV11-1|-|-|TRBJ2-7
CASSFGQPTPYEQYF
TGTGCCAGCAGCTTCGGACAGCCAACCCCCTACGAGCAGTACTTC
>TRBV7-9|-|-|TRBJ2-5
CASSPERLVAETQYF
TGTGCCAGCAGCCCGGAGAGACTAGTTGCAGAGACCCAGTACTTC
>TRBV28|-|-|TRBJ2-7
CASGRVNYEQYF
TGTGCCAGCGGTAGGGTAAACTACGAGCAGTACTTC
>TRBV5-1|-|-|TRBJ2-7
CASAPGDSVAYEQYF
TGCGCCAGTGCTCCAGGGGACTCGGTCGCCTACGAGCAGTACTTC
>TRBV13|TRBD1|-|TRBJ2-7
CASSLGQGLYEQYF
TGTGCCAGCAGCTTGGGACAGGGGCTCTACGAGCAGTACTTC
>TRBV27|-|-|TRBJ1-2
CASSLKGDGYTF
TGTGCCAGCAGTTTAAAGGGGGATGGCTACACCTTC
>TRBV30|TRBD1|few|TRBJ1-1
CAWSAGTGRMNTEAFF
TGTGCCTGGAGTGCAGGGACAGGGCGGATGAACACTGAAGCTTTCTTT
>TRBV14|-|-|TRBJ2-2
CASSRVDSYTGELFF
TGTGCCAGCAGCCGTGTGGACAGTTACACCGGGGAGCTGTTTTTT
>TRBV5-1|TRBD1|-|TRBJ2-4
CASSTGQGALRAKNIQYF
TGCGCCAGCAGCACGGGACAGGGGGCTTTGAGAGCCAAAAACATTCAGTACTTC
>TRBV7-6|-|-|TRBJ2-1
CASSLGLVRRGEQFF
TGTGCCAGCAGCTTAGGACTAGTGAGAAGGGGTGAGCAGTTCTTC
>TRBV5-1|TRBD2|-|TRBJ2-3
CASSLDGTSGTDTQYF
TGCGCCAGCAGCTTGGACGGGACTAGCGGCACAGATACGCAGTATTTT
>TRBV6-5|-|-|TRBJ1-1
CASSYRRGTEAFF
TGTGCCAGCAGTTACCGGAGGGGCACTGAAGCTTTCTTT
>TRBV30|-|-|TRBJ1-3
CATVLGSAGNTIYF
TGTGCCACCGTACTCGGATCGGCTGGAAACACCATATATTTT
>TRBV5-5|-|-|TRBJ2-7
CASSFLRPDSYEQYF
TGTGCCAGCAGCTTTCTTCGGCCTGACTCCTACGAGCAGTACTTC
>TRBV11-2|-|-|TRBJ1-1
CASSFTDAMNTEAFF
TGTGCCAGCAGCTTCACAGACGCCATGAACACTGAAGCTTTCTTT
>TRBV30|-|few|TRBJ1-5
CAWRSGRDQPQHF
TGTGCCTGGAGGTCCGGCCGGGATCAGCCCCAGCATTTT
>TRBV10-2|-|-|TRBJ2-4
CASSLGGEGVNIQYF
TGCGCCAGCAGCCTAGGGGGGGAAGGAGTAAACATTCAGTACTTC
>TRBV11-3|-|-|TRBJ2-1
CASSFRGHEQFF
TGTGCCAGCAGCTTCAGGGGCCATGAGCAGTTCTTC
>TRBV7-2|-|-|TRBJ2-6
CASSFGAYGANVLTF
TGTGCCAGCAGCTTTGGAGCGTACGGGGCCAACGTCCTGACTTTC
>TRBV4-3|-|-|TRBJ1-2
CASSQLREGGYTF
TGCGCCAGCAGCCAGCTCAGGGAGGGTGGCTACACCTTC
>TRBV19|TRBD1|-|TRBJ1-2
CASSRGTGPNYGYTF
TGTGCCAGTAGTAGGGGGACAGGGCCTAACTATGGCTACACCTTC
>TRBV27|-|once|TRBJ2-7
CASSSLGKSVVYEQYF
TGTGCCAGCAGTAGTCTCGGGAAGTCGGTGGTCTACGAGCAGTACTTC
>TRBV7-2|-|-|TRBJ2-5
CASSSNREGTQYF
TGTGCCAGCAGCTCCAACAGGGAGGGGACCCAGTACTTC
>TRBV18|-|-|TRBJ2-7
CASSPPDGSYEQYF
TGTGCCAGCTCCCCCCCGGACGGCTCCTACGAGCAGTACTTC
>TRBV5-6|-|-|TRBJ2-7
CASSLDAGNYEQYF
TGTGCCAGCAGCTTGGATGCAGGGAACTACGAGCAGTACTTC
>TRBV9|-|-|TRBJ2-5
CASSVMGSLQETQYF
TGTGCCAGCAGCGTAATGGGCAGTCTCCAAGAGACCCAGTACTTC
>TRBV27|TRBD1|-|TRBJ1-5
CASSLSGGDRGVNQPQHF
TGTGCCAGCAGTTTATCAGGTGGGGACAGGGGTGTCAATCAGCCCCAGCATTTT
>TRBV7-2|-|-|TRBJ2-1
CASTLDSSYNEQFF
TGTGCCAGCACCTTAGATAGCTCCTACAATGAGCAGTTCTTC
>TRBV7-2|-|-|TRBJ2-5
CASSQDWQETQYF
TGTGCCAGCAGCCAAGACTGGCAAGAGACCCAGTACTTC
>TRBV5-6|TRBD1|-|TRBJ1-2
CASSWAGTGDYGYTF
TGTGCCAGCAGCTGGGCCGGGACAGGGGACTATGGCTACACCTTC
>TRBV29-1|-|-|TRBJ2-3
CSVVQGADTQYF
TGCAGCGTAGTACAAGGGGCAGATACGCAGTATTTT
>TRBV19|TRBD1|-|TRBJ2-7
CASSPSGTGLSYEQYF
TGTGCCAGTAGTCCCTCTGGGACAGGTCTCTCCTACGAGCAGTACTTC
>TRBV6-5|-|-|TRBJ1-4
CASSYGGLNEKLFF
TGTGCCAGCAGTTACGGGGGTCTTAATGAAAAACTGTTTTTT
>TRBV10-1|TRBD2|-|TRBJ2-3
CASSRLAGVSDTQYF
TGCGCCAGCAGCAGACTAGCGGGAGTTTCAGATACGCAGTATTTT
>TRBV9|TRBD2|-|TRBJ2-7
CASSVAGLAGEQYF
TGTGCCAGCAGCGTAGCTGGACTAGCGGGAGAGCAGTACTTC
>TRBV21-1|-|-|TRBJ2-7
CASSFRWTTGHEQYF
TGTGCCAGCAGCTTCCGGTGGACAACCGGCCACGAGCAGTACTTC
>TRBV7-9|TRBD1|once|TRBJ1-6
CASSEQGFASPLHF
TGTGCCAGCAGCGAACAGGGGTTCGCATCACCCCTCCACTTT
>TRBV28|-|-|TRBJ2-2
CASNLPLGGGELFF
TGTGCCAGCAACCTTCCTTTGGGAGGCGGGGAGCTGTTTTTT
>TRBV7-9|TRBD1|-|TRBJ1-2
CASSTGTDYGYTF
TGTGCCAGCAGCACCGGGACAGACTATGGCTACACCTTC
>TRBV4-1|TRBD1|-|TRBJ1-2
CASSQVTDRNYGYTF
TGCGCCAGCAGCCAAGTTACGGACAGGAATTATGGCTACACCTTC
>TRBV5-1|TRBD1|once|TRBJ1-1
CASSLNDRGAAFF
TGCGCCAGCAGCTTAAACGACAGGGGGGCAGCTTTCTTT